This T cell receptor beta chain was identified during a study of T cell responses to AZD1222 COVID-19 vaccine. Whole-study results and caveats: Of the AZD1222 recipients, only 5 or 6 were seropositive at baseline. Spike-wide vaccine-associated CD4 TCRs dominated at 160-218 and 743-854.

On this clone: Its antigen is not identified.

TCRdb's table, derived via immunoSEQ multiplex PCR, lists solely in-frame clones and lacks some. The sample has roughly 65,000 clones, more than 70% seen once; the top ten hold roughly 8.3%. The sample in question was peripheral blood, obtained on day 0 of AZD1222 vaccination. This TCR was recovered from an adult in good health.

Written as DNA, the CDR3 is TGCGCCAGCAGGGACGTCAAGGGGGGGTACGAGCAGTACTTC. It specifies CASRDVKGGYEQYF. The chain uses TRBV4-1 and TRBJ2-7; possible D gene TRBD2, 7 bases. The germline V and J ends were trimmed by 6 bases and 4 bases, with 16 bases remaining between them. CDR3 length: 14 amino acids. Germline-derived CDR1 and CDR2 are MGHRA and YSYEKL.